One and the same sample provided the 7 T cell receptor beta chains below, sequenced in a study of control samples from healthy donors and cancer patients (dated by TCRdb to about 2020). The library relied on the immunoSEQ multiplex PCR assay. TCRdb stores this immuneACCESS table with in-frame sequences only. Part of the clones is absent; in the studies checked, under half of the shortfall reflects unresolved V genes, and no reason is known for the rest. Within this sample are about 410,000 clones, with approximately 92% of them counted one time only. In total, the top ten clones hold 5% to 7% of the sample. The specimen sequenced was PBMCs. Source of these receptors: a man in his forties with head and neck cancer.

V and J are TRBV4-1 and TRBJ1-6; no definite D call. Germline CDR1 reads MGHRA; CDR2 reads YSYEKL. V was pared by 1 base and J by 5 bases, with 9 bases between. CDR3 length: 15 residues. The CDR3 DNA sequence: TGCGCCAGCAGCCAAGGAAGCCCCAATAATTCACCCCTCCACTTT. Amino acid sequence: CASSQGSPNNSPLHF.

The V and J genes are TRBV28 and TRBJ1-3; D is possibly TRBD1 (6 bases). The CDR3 spans 15 residues. Germline V gives CDR1 MDHEN, CDR2 SYDVKM. Deletions cut 1 base from V and 1 base from J, with 8 bases between. CDR3 amino acids: CASSLFTGSGNTIYF. In DNA form, the CDR3 reads TGTGCCAGCAGTTTATTTACAGGGTCTGGAAACACCATATATTTT.

The V call is TRBV19, the J call TRBJ2-5; the D call may be TRBD1 or TRBD2 (5 bases each). Trimming pared 1 base from V and 4 bases from J, leaving 13 bases between. The CDR3 is made up of 15 amino acids. The V gene's germline CDR1 is LNHDA and CDR2 SQIVND (reference sequence). CDR3 coding DNA: TGTGCCAGTAGTATAGCGGACTCAGGGAGAGAGACCCAGTACTTC. It is translated as CASSIADSGRETQYF.

The chain carries TRBV5-1 and TRBJ1-1; D not certain. CDR1 and CDR2 from the germline V gene are SGHRS and YFSETQ. The CDR3 covers 12 residues. The ends were cut back, 4 bases at V and 1 base at J, with 5 bases in the middle. CDR3: CASSQRNTEAFF. For the CDR3, the DNA is TGCGCCAGCAGCCAGCGGAACACTGAAGCTTTCTTT.

This chain connects TRBV12-3 or TRBV12-4 to TRBJ1-5; D is perhaps TRBD1 (6 bases). The CDR3 is 13 amino acids. Between the trimmed V and J ends, which lost 3 bases and 8 bases, there was a span of 11 bases. The CDR3 DNA is TGTGCCAGCAGTTTTAGGGGGATCGAGCCCCAGCATTTT. Its translation is CASSFRGIEPQHF.

This chain uses TRBV5-1 with TRBJ2-3, with D unclear. Trimming shortened V by 4 bases and J by 2 bases, and 2 bases separated the two germline ends. The germline V gene has CDR1 SGHRS and CDR2 YFSETQ. There are 11 residues in the CDR3. CDR3 bases: TGCGCCAGCAGCGACACAGATACGCAGTATTTT. Residues: CASSDTDTQYF. Full variable domain (rest looked up from reference TRBV5-1 and TRBJ2-3): KAGVTQTPRYLIKTRGQQVTLSCSPISGHRSVSWYQQTPGQGLQFLFEYFSETQRNKGNFPGRFSGRQFSNSRSEMNVSTLELGDSALYLCASSDTDTQYFGPGTRLTVL.

V is TRBV9 and J is TRBJ2-1, with a tentative D call TRBD1 (5 bases). Germline lookup yields CDR1 SGDLS and CDR2 YYNGEE. The V end lost 3 bases, the J end lost 2 bases, and 12 bases lay between the germline ends. The CDR3 spans 15 residues. As DNA, the CDR3 is TGTGCCAGCAGCGATCGAGGACAAACCTACAATGAGCAGTTCTTC. Translated, it gives CASSDRGQTYNEQFF.